One and the same sample provided the 5 T cell receptor beta chains below, sequenced in a study of response to subunit inactivated influenza vaccine. TCRdb fed the RT-PCR reads into MiXCR, producing one record per CDR3 protein. The table has around 520,000 distinct CDR3 sequences, about 11% seen once. This specimen was PBMCs from blood, taken on the day of vaccination. The receptor set was obtained from a man aged 50-59 years who received an inactivated influenza vaccine.

V usage is TRBV20-1 and J usage is TRBJ2-7; no clear D. CDR1 and CDR2 from the germline V gene are DFQATT and SNEGSKA (reference sequence). The CDR3 is 12 residues long. This chain's CDR3 is CRKDVPSYEQYF. The CDR3 nucleotides read TGCAGAAAGGACGTCCCGTCCTACGAGCAGTACTTC.

Written as DNA, the CDR3 is TGTGCCAGCAGCACTTCTAGCGGGGGGGCCCGAAATGAGCAGTTCTTC. Translation gives CASSTSSGGARNEQFF. J is TRBJ2-1 and V is TRBV7-2; TRBD2 agrees at 12 bases. Germline V CDR1 and CDR2: SGHTA, FQGNSA. V lost 5 bases to trimming and J lost 7 bases; unmatched junction nucleotides: 9. CDR3 length equals 16 residues.

The V call is TRBV5-5, the J call TRBJ1-1; TRBD1 agrees at 7 bases. J lost 0 bases, V lost 4 bases, and 9 bases had no gene match. CDR1 and CDR2 (germline): SGHKS, YYEKEE (reference sequence). The CDR3 has 16 amino acids. The CDR3 DNA reads TGTGCCAGCAGCCGATCGACAGGGAACCTGAACACTGAAGCTTTCTTT. This gives the protein CASSRSTGNLNTEAFF. Drawing the rest from reference TRBV5-5 and TRBJ1-1, the complete variable domain is DAGVTQSPTHLIKTRGQQVTLRCSPISGHKSVSWYQQVLGQGPQFIFQYYEKEERGRGNFPDRFSARQFPNYSSELNVNALLLGDSALYLCASSRSTGNLNTEAFFGQGTRLTVV.

This clonotype has only a few counts. The genes are TRBV2 and TRBJ1-2; weak D call: TRBD1 (5 bases). V lost 7 bases to trimming and J lost 6 bases, with 15 bases between them. The length of the CDR3 is 13 residues. In germline, CDR1 is SNHLY, CDR2 FYNNEI. The CDR3 DNA reads TGTGCCAGCACAGAGCGGGGACCTAATGGCTACACCTTC. It is translated as CASTERGPNGYTF.

This clonotype occurred a few times. The V call is TRBV5-1, the J call TRBJ2-3; 8 nucleotides align to TRBD1. With 5 bases clipped from V and 1 base from J, the junction kept 9 bases outside the gene matches. The CDR3 totals 16 residues. Germline values: CDR1 SGHRS, CDR2 YFSETQ. Here the CDR3 reads CASREPEGQGTDTQYF. DNA of the CDR3: TGCGCCAGCAGAGAACCGGAGGGACAGGGCACAGATACGCAGTATTTT. The full variable domain, rest sourced from reference TRBV5-1 and TRBJ2-3, is KAGVTQTPRYLIKTRGQQVTLSCSPISGHRSVSWYQQTPGQGLQFLFEYFSETQRNKGNFPGRFSGRQFSNSRSEMNVSTLELGDSALYLCASREPEGQGTDTQYFGPGTRLTVL.